This TCR beta chain was profiled in a study of OX40 agonist ivuxolimab in advanced cancers. Study-level findings and limits: Expanded clones were, on average, more numerous among CD8+ T cells than CD4+. The CD4+ and CD8+ T cells in the blood had expanded clonally by week 6 at 0.1 to 3.0 mg/kg.

Germline V gene sequence: CDR1 MDHEN, CDR2 SYDVKM. Trimming stripped 2 bases from V and 7 bases from J, with 3 bases between. The CDR3 covers 11 residues. Sequencing was performed with immunoSEQ multiplex PCR; in TCRdb, only in-frame clones are kept and a portion is missing. This sample has some 66,000 clones, with roughly 85% found just once. Of note for this clone: Its antigen is not known.

The source was CD4+ or CD8+ T cells sorted from blood, collected in a trial of the OX40 agonist ivuxolimab. This TCR was recovered from an adult with an advanced solid tumor such as melanoma, head and neck, liver or kidney cancer. The gene calls are TRBV28 and TRBJ2-1; no clear D. The CDR3 loop reads CASSLLNEQFF. The DNA of the CDR3 is TGTGCCAGCAGTTTACTGAATGAGCAGTTCTTC.